The sequence of this TCR beta chain was determined in a study of T cell responses to AZD1222 COVID-19 vaccine. Notes on the study in general: It was only a handful of AZD1222 recipients who were seropositive at baseline.

Clones were sequenced by immunoSEQ multiplex PCR, and TCRdb holds only the in-frame ones, with some missing. The data contain 75,000 to 100,000 clones, roughly 90% of them seen just once; the ten biggest clones take up about 3%. This clone was counted once. The antigen remains unidentified. The source material was peripheral blood, sampled 28 days after the second AZD1222 dose. The receptor's source is an adult who received the AZD1222 COVID-19 vaccine.

CDR3 sequence reads: CASSRLRGYNEKLFF. CDR3 DNA sequence: TGCGCCAGCAGCCGCCTGAGGGGGTATAATGAAAAACTGTTTTTT. The V and J genes are TRBV4-3 and TRBJ1-4, with D possibly TRBD1 on 6 matching bases. CDR3 length: 15 amino acids. Germline V lookup: CDR1 LGHNA, CDR2 YSLEER. V lost 4 bases and J 4 bases, leaving 13 bases between the germline ends.